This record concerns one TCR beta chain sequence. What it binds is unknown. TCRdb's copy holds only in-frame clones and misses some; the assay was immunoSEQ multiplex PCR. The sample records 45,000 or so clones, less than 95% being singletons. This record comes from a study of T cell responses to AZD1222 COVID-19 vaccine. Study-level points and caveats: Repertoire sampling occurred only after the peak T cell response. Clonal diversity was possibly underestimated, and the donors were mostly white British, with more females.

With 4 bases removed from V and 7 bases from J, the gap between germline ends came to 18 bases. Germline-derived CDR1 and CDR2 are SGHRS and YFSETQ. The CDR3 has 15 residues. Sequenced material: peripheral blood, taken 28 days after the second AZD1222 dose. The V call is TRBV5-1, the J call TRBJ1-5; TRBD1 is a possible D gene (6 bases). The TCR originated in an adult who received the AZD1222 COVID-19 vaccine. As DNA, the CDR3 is TGCGCCAGCAGCCCGACAGGCTTAGCGGAACAGCCCCAGCATTTT. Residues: CASSPTGLAEQPQHF.